Shown below are 25 T cell receptor beta chains from a single sample sequenced in a study of shared clonotypes between healthy human individuals. The repertoire was sequenced with immunoSEQ multiplex PCR; TCRdb's copy has only in-frame clones and lacks some. The repertoire holds about 2 million clones, with roughly 95% as singletons. The source material was naive CD4+ T cells sorted from blood. Subset specified: CD45RA+ positively selected. All receptors come from a man aged 18 to 35 in good health.

The rearrangement uses TRBV6-5 and TRBJ1-2; TRBD1 is a possible D gene (5 bases). The CDR3 runs to 14 residues. Trimming pared 7 bases from V and 3 bases from J, leaving 15 bases between. Germline V gene data show CDR1 as MNHEY and CDR2 as SVGAGI. The CDR3 here is CASTQGGSHYGYTF. CDR3 coding DNA: TGTGCCAGCACCCAGGGCGGCAGCCACTATGGCTACACCTTC.

This clone came up a few times. V is TRBV19 and J is TRBJ2-4; 8 positions agree with TRBD1. Germline trimming cut 5 bases from V and 3 bases from J; bases unmatched to any gene: 6. The CDR3 sequence is 15 residues long. From germline, CDR1 is LNHDA and CDR2 SQIVND (reference sequence). The CDR3 sequence: CASSSPGQVKNIQYF. The CDR3 DNA sequence: TGTGCCAGTAGTTCGCCGGGACAGGTCAAAAACATTCAGTACTTC.

The table lists this clone with a count of one. The chain couples TRBV6-6 to TRBJ2-3; D gene unclear. CDR1 is MNHNY and CDR2 is SVGAGI in the germline V gene (reference sequence). The CDR3 is made up of 15 amino acids. Trimming removed 2 bases at V and 5 bases at J, with 14 bases between. CDR3 loop: CASSYGRLRIDTQYF. CDR3 DNA: TGTGCCAGCAGTTACGGCCGGTTGAGAATAGATACGCAGTATTTT.

This chain connects TRBV6-1 to TRBJ2-7; no reliable D call. V shed 2 bases and J shed 1 base, with 3 bases lying between them. From germline, CDR1 is MNHNS and CDR2 SASEGT. The CDR3 loop spans 12 amino acids. CDR3 sequence: CASSELSYEQYF. CDR3 bases: TGTGCCAGCAGTGAACTTTCCTACGAGCAGTACTTC.

This rearrangement joins TRBV7-8 to TRBJ2-7; D not resolved. Trimming shortened V by 0 bases and J by 7 bases, and 16 bases separated the two germline ends. Germline V gene data show CDR1 as SGHVS and CDR2 as FQNEAQ. The CDR3 totals 15 residues. The CDR3 sequence: CASSLAPDTVREQYF. CDR3 nucleotide sequence: TGTGCCAGCAGCTTAGCCCCAGACACCGTGAGGGAGCAGTACTTC.

The rearrangement uses TRBV7-3 and TRBJ1-2; D is uncertain. The CDR3 contains 13 residues. Germline V gene sequence: CDR1 SGHTA, CDR2 FQGTGA. V dropped 6 bases and J dropped 2 bases, with 10 bases sitting between them. CDR3 sequence (DNA): TGTGCCAGCAGTCCGGGCCCGAACTATGGCTACACCTTC. Protein sequence: CASSPGPNYGYTF.

This sequence joins TRBV7-9 and TRBJ2-5; 10 nucleotides line up with TRBD1. The J segment lost 5 bases and the V segment lost 5 bases, leaving 8 bases of the junction unmatched. The CDR3 totals 15 residues. Germline V gene sequence: CDR1 SEHNR, CDR2 FQNEAQ (reference sequence). CDR3 DNA sequence: TGTGCCAGCAGCCCCGGACAGGGGGTTTATGAGACCCAGTACTTC. It encodes CASSPGQGVYETQYF.

A note on this clone: The same CDR3 arises from other DNA sequences in this sample as well. J is TRBJ2-5 and V is TRBV28; 8 bases line up with TRBD1. The CDR3 is 13 amino acids. With V trimmed by 5 bases and J by 4 bases, 3 bases remained unmatched. Per the germline V gene, CDR1 is MDHEN and CDR2 is SYDVKM. CDR3 loop: CASSTGTGETQYF. The CDR3 DNA sequence: TGTGCCAGCAGTACTGGGACAGGAGAGACCCAGTACTTC.

V gene TRBV9 combines with J gene TRBJ2-2, with D hard to call. The CDR3 has 12 amino acids. Trimming stripped 1 base from V and 6 bases from J, with 4 bases between. Germline lookup yields CDR1 SGDLS and CDR2 YYNGEE. CDR3 sequence reads: CASSVNSGELFF. The CDR3 nucleotides are TGTGCCAGCAGCGTAAACTCCGGGGAGCTGTTTTTT.

V is TRBV2 and J is TRBJ2-7, with a weak D call TRBD2 (7 bases). Germline V gives CDR1 SNHLY, CDR2 FYNNEI. The CDR3 loop spans 15 amino acids. The ends were cut back, 7 bases at V and 7 bases at J, with 23 bases in the middle. The CDR3 reads CASTREAGARGEQYF. DNA of the CDR3: TGTGCCAGCACCAGGGAGGCGGGAGCCAGGGGAGAGCAGTACTTC.

V is TRBV7-8 and J is TRBJ2-3; the D gene is possibly TRBD1 (6 bases). CDR3 length equals 15 residues. The germline V gene has CDR1 SGHVS and CDR2 FQNEAQ. Trimming removed 5 bases from V and 2 bases from J, with 14 bases in between. The CDR3 DNA reads as TGTGCCAGCAGCCCTCTCGGACAGTTCACAGATACGCAGTATTTT. Its protein product is CASSPLGQFTDTQYF.

A remark on this clone: In the same sample, other DNA sequences code for this CDR3. The chain has TRBV7-9 and TRBJ1-3, with no clear D. Germline V CDR1 and CDR2: SEHNR, FQNEAQ (reference sequence). V gave up 5 bases and J gave up 1 base, with 3 bases separating them. The CDR3 consists of 12 residues. The CDR3 DNA reads as TGTGCCAGCAGCCCATCTGGAAACACCATATATTTT. Protein sequence: CASSPSGNTIYF. The whole variable domain, filled in from reference TRBV7-9 and TRBJ1-3, reads DTGVSQNPRHKITKRGQNVTFRCDPISEHNRLYWYRQTLGQGPEFLTYFQNEAQLEKSRLLSDRFSAERPKGSFSTLEIQRTEQGDSAMYLCASSPSGNTIYFGEGSWLTVV.

The chain employs TRBV2 and TRBJ1-5; TRBD1 might be the D (6 bases). Germline-derived CDR1 and CDR2 are SNHLY and FYNNEI. Trimming shortened V by 7 bases and J by 4 bases, and 17 bases separated the two germline ends. The CDR3 contains 15 residues. CDR3 coding DNA: TGTGCCAGCACCAGACAGGCTGACTCGAATCAGCCCCAGCATTTT. Protein sequence: CASTRQADSNQPQHF.

The rearrangement joins TRBV4-1 to TRBJ1-2; no clear D. CDR3 size: 13 residues. The V and J ends lost 1 base and 7 bases respectively, with 10 bases between them. The germline CDR1 and CDR2 sequences are MGHRA and YSYEKL. CDR3 sequence reads: CASSQVTIGGYTF. Written as DNA, the CDR3 is TGCGCCAGCAGCCAAGTCACAATTGGTGGCTACACCTTC.

This clone was counted only a few times. The V gene is TRBV19, the J gene TRBJ2-1; D remains ambiguous. The germline V gene encodes CDR1 LNHDA and CDR2 SQIVND (reference sequence). Trimming removed 3 bases from V and 5 bases from J, with 17 bases in between. This CDR3 is built from 16 residues. The CDR3 DNA is TGTGCCAGTAGTATCTCCAGCCTAGACCTTCACAATGAGCAGTTCTTC. Its protein product is CASSISSLDLHNEQFF.

The gene calls are TRBV7-2 and TRBJ1-6; D is possibly TRBD1 (6 bases). Germline V lookup: CDR1 SGHTA, CDR2 FQGNSA. The CDR3 has 13 amino acids. The V gene lost 5 bases and the J gene lost 7 bases, with 9 bases spanning the gap. CDR3 sequence: CASSLDRNSPLHF. The DNA for the CDR3 is TGTGCCAGCAGCCTTGACAGGAATTCACCCCTCCACTTT.

This clone appeared many times. The genes are TRBV28 and TRBJ1-2, with TRBD1 as a possible D gene (6 bases). The CDR3 runs 13 residues. V lost 5 bases and J lost 2, with 9 bases in between. From germline, CDR1 is MDHEN and CDR2 SYDVKM. CDR3 sequence: CASSRGGNYGYTF. In nucleotides, the CDR3 is TGTGCCAGCAGTCGAGGGGGAAACTATGGCTACACCTTC.

The rearrangement links TRBV6-1 to TRBJ2-7; D is uncertain. V was shortened by 2 bases and J by 0 bases, with 11 bases between the two germline ends. Germline-derived CDR1 and CDR2 are MNHNS and SASEGT. The CDR3 consists of 15 residues. The CDR3 is CASSENGFSSYEQYF. Here the CDR3 DNA reads TGTGCCAGCAGTGAAAATGGATTTAGCTCCTACGAGCAGTACTTC.

This sequence joins TRBV15 and TRBJ2-2, with 8 bases matching TRBD1. Trimming removed 6 bases from V and 3 bases from J; junction bases left unmatched: 3. The CDR3 is made up of 14 amino acids. In germline, CDR1 is LNHNV, CDR2 YYDKDF (reference sequence). Here the CDR3 reads CATSETGDTGELFF. The DNA for the CDR3 is TGTGCCACCAGTGAGACAGGGGACACCGGGGAGCTGTTTTTT. Full variable domain (remainder filled in from reference TRBV15 and TRBJ2-2): DAMVIQNPRYQVTQFGKPVTLSCSQTLNHNVMYWYQQKSSQAPKLLFHYYDKDFNNEADTPDNFQSRRPNTSFCFLDIRSPGLGDTAMYLCATSETGDTGELFFGEGSRLTVL.

There are many counts of this clone. This specimen includes other DNA sequences encoding the same CDR3. The chain joins TRBV19 to TRBJ1-6, with 9 bases fitting TRBD1. Unmatched junction bases numbered 4, after V lost 3 bases and J lost 7 bases. In germline, CDR1 is LNHDA, CDR2 SQIVND (reference sequence). The CDR3 covers 15 residues. The CDR3 DNA sequence: TGTGCCAGTAGTATCGGGGACAGGGTGAATTCACCCCTCCACTTT. It codes for CASSIGDRVNSPLHF.

The chain employs TRBV19 and TRBJ2-4, with D tentatively TRBD1 (5 bases). The V gene's germline CDR1 is LNHDA and CDR2 SQIVND (reference sequence). Deletions cut 2 bases from V and 9 bases from J, with 17 bases between. This CDR3 has 15 amino acids. DNA for the CDR3: TGTGCCAGTAGTATACAGACAGAACCCTGGAGCATTCAGTACTTC. Translation: CASSIQTEPWSIQYF.

The chain has TRBV6-1 and TRBJ2-7; 8 positions match TRBD2. The CDR3 is 12 residues long. Germline CDR1 and CDR2: MNHNS and SASEGT. V shed 6 bases and J 6 bases; nucleotides not matched to a gene: 4. CDR3 bases: TGTGCCAGCAGGCAACGGGGGGGCGAGCAGTACTTC. Translated: CASRQRGGEQYF.

This sequence joins TRBV9 and TRBJ2-5, with 7 bases matching TRBD2. Germline V CDR1 and CDR2: SGDLS, YYNGEE. Trimming removed 2 bases from V and 1 base from J; junction bases left unmatched: 8. This CDR3 region has 16 residues. In nucleotides, the CDR3 is TGTGCCAGCAGCGTGGCTGCGGCGGGGGTCCAAGAGACCCAGTACTTC. It yields the protein CASSVAAAGVQETQYF.

In this sample, this clone turned up once. The V gene is TRBV7-2, the J gene TRBJ2-3, with 12 bases lining up with TRBD1. The CDR3 has 12 amino acids. Trimming at V came to 4 bases and at J to 13 bases, leaving 3 bases not matched to a gene. Germline lookup yields CDR1 SGHTA and CDR2 FQGNSA. The CDR3 DNA reads TGTGCCAGCAGCTCGGGACAGGGGGCTAAGTATTTT. It codes for CASSSGQGAKYF.

The chain uses TRBV7-2 and TRBJ2-3, with D perhaps being TRBD1 or TRBD2 (5 bases each). Germline values: CDR1 SGHTA, CDR2 FQGNSA. This CDR3 region has 15 residues. V was trimmed by 0 bases and J by 10 bases, leaving 17 bases between them. The CDR3 DNA reads as TGTGCCAGCAGCTTAGCAGTCGGGACGGTCTTAGCGCAGTATTTT. Encoded protein: CASSLAVGTVLAQYF.